This T cell receptor beta chain was captured by sequencing in a study of graft-versus-host responses after intestinal transplantation. Clones were sequenced by immunoSEQ multiplex PCR, and TCRdb holds only the in-frame ones, with some missing. The sample has just over 70,000 clones; 84% are singletons. This clone was seen a handful of times. What it recognizes is unknown. This CDR3 is 14 amino acids long. Per germline, CDR1 SGHRS and CDR2 YFSETQ. V dropped 2 bases and J dropped 6; count of bases not matched to a gene: 5. The J gene is TRBJ2-4, the V gene TRBV5-1; TRBD1 agrees at 7 bases. Here the sequenced sample was unstimulated CD4+ T cells sorted from spleen or lymph node cells, taken before transplant. The clonotype was recovered from a human donor who was the organ donor for an intestinal transplant. This chain's CDR3 is CASSFTGAGNIQYF. DNA for the CDR3: TGCGCCAGCAGCTTTACAGGGGCCGGAAACATTCAGTACTTC.